This T cell receptor (beta chain) is drawn from a study of T cells after yellow fever vaccination. Study-wide results and caveats: The study re-detected most primary-vaccination clones after the booster (around 96% CD4, around 89% CD8). Sorted repertoires could include abundant contaminating clonotypes from bulk cells. The secondary response was weaker but peaked faster, day 5 versus 15.

A word on this clonotype: Its antigen remains unknown.

The CDR3 covers 12 residues. A universal primer site and UMIs were added as TCR cDNA was made by 5'RACE template switching. TCRdb redid the calling of the 5' RACE reads with MiXCR, one entry per CDR3 protein. Altogether 450,000 to 600,000 distinct CDR3 sequences are present, roughly 14% being singletons, with the ten largest covering over 12%. The chain carries TRBV21-1 and TRBJ2-5; the table's D call of TRBD1 was not tested on the DNA. TRBV21-1 is an annotated pseudogene. The input for sequencing was PBMCs, taken on the day of the yellow fever booster vaccination. This receptor was identified in a man aged 30 to 45 who received the YFV17D yellow fever vaccine. The CDR3 protein is CASWGKAETQYF. The CDR3 coding sequence is TGTGCCAGCTGGGGCAAAGCAGAGACCCAGTACTTC.